Listed below are T cell receptor beta chains from one sample, sequenced in a study of early T cells in non-severe SARS-CoV-2 infection. Using its own MiXCR run on the 5' RACE reads, TCRdb lists one record per CDR3 protein. This table has tens of thousands of distinct CDR3 sequences, around 5.7% appearing once. Sample: whole blood. These receptors all come from an adult who was a healthcare worker with PCR-confirmed SARS-CoV-2 infection or an uninfected control (not recorded which). Each CDR3 is given with its conserved first and last residue. A D gene is named only where the DNA matches it firmly. Not every row has a clone size; where given, it reads once, few, many or a size class.

J: TRBJ2-5; V: TRBV5-4; length: 12; D: TRBD2; size: -; CDR3: CASSRTGGTQYF; DNA: TGTGCCAGCAGCCGGACGGGGGGGACCCAGTACTTC
J: TRBJ2-7; V: TRBV7-6; length: 17; D: -; size: many; CDR3: CASSLGGPTRTPREQYF; DNA: TGTGCCAGCAGCTTAGGCGGTCCGACCAGGACCCCGCGGGAGCAGTACTTC
J: TRBJ2-7; V: TRBV5-1; length: 14; D: -; size: many; CDR3: CASSLGDTRNEQYF; DNA: TGCGCCAGCAGCTTGGGGGACACACGCAACGAGCAGTACTTC
J: TRBJ2-7; V: TRBV20-1; length: 16; D: -; size: -; CDR3: CSARDTGHPRSYEQYF; DNA: TGCAGTGCTAGAGACACAGGACACCCAAGGAGCTACGAGCAGTACTTC
J: TRBJ2-3; V: TRBV28; length: 15; D: TRBD1; size: many; CDR3: CASRQQGVGTDTQYF; DNA: TGTGCCAGCAGACAACAGGGGGTCGGCACAGATACGCAGTATTTT
J: TRBJ2-7; V: TRBV3-1; length: 12; D: -; size: -; CDR3: CASSQDPREQYF; DNA: TGTGCCAGCAGCCAAGATCCTAGGGAGCAGTACTTC
J: TRBJ2-7; V: TRBV9; length: 13; D: -; size: few; CDR3: CASSGPAGYEQYF; DNA: TGTGCCAGCAGCGGCCCCGCAGGCTACGAGCAGTACTTC
J: TRBJ1-1; V: TRBV15; length: 16; D: TRBD1; size: few; CDR3: CATSRDQGVMNTEAFF; DNA: TGTGCCACCAGCAGAGATCAGGGGGTCATGAACACTGAAGCTTTCTTT
J: TRBJ2-4; V: TRBV6-5; length: 16; D: -; size: many; CDR3: CASSYSVAVAKNIQYF; DNA: TGTGCCAGCAGTTACTCGGTCGCGGTAGCCAAAAACATTCAGTACTTC
J: TRBJ2-1; V: TRBV2; length: 16; D: -; size: -; CDR3: CASKAEGTLTYNEQFF; DNA: TGTGCCAGCAAAGCCGAGGGGACCCTAACCTACAATGAGCAGTTCTTC
J: TRBJ2-7; V: TRBV29-1; length: 10; D: -; size: many; CDR3: CSVLMDEQYF; DNA: TGCAGCGTTTTAATGGACGAGCAGTACTTC
J: TRBJ2-1; V: TRBV2; length: 14; D: TRBD2; size: many; CDR3: CASSEVGTSVGQFF; DNA: TGTGCCAGCAGTGAGGTTGGGACTAGTGTAGGGCAGTTCTTC
J: TRBJ1-4; V: TRBV20-1; length: 13; D: -; size: few; CDR3: CSAAMGINEKLFF; DNA: TGCAGTGCGGCCATGGGCATCAATGAAAAACTGTTTTTT
J: TRBJ2-7; V: TRBV20-1; length: 14; D: -; size: many; CDR3: CSARGRQNSYEQYF; DNA: TGCAGTGCTAGGGGAAGACAGAACTCCTACGAGCAGTACTTC
J: TRBJ2-1; V: TRBV5-1; length: 13; D: -; size: many; CDR3: CASSLDHYNEQFF; DNA: TGCGCCAGCAGCTTGGATCACTACAATGAGCAGTTCTTC
J: TRBJ1-1; V: TRBV12-3/TRBV12-4; length: 14; D: -; size: many; CDR3: CASSPRRVGTEAFF; DNA: TGTGCCAGCAGTCCCCGCAGGGTTGGCACTGAAGCTTTCTTT
J: TRBJ2-1; V: TRBV3-1; length: 18; D: -; size: many; CDR3: CASSQDLNSRGPYNEQFF; DNA: TGTGCCAGCAGCCAAGATCTGAATTCGCGGGGCCCCTACAATGAGCAGTTCTTC
J: TRBJ2-7; V: TRBV7-9; length: 14; D: TRBD1; size: -; CDR3: CASSFGQGPDEQYF; DNA: TGTGCCAGCAGCTTCGGACAGGGTCCTGACGAGCAGTACTTC
J: TRBJ2-5; V: TRBV5-4; length: 16; D: -; size: -; CDR3: CASSPWVAGAPETQYF; DNA: TGTGCCAGCAGCCCTTGGGTTGCAGGGGCCCCAGAGACCCAGTACTTC
J: TRBJ2-2; V: TRBV25-1; length: 16; D: TRBD1; size: -; CDR3: CASSEGTGVLTGELFF; DNA: TGTGCCAGCAGTGAAGGGACAGGGGTTCTCACCGGGGAGCTGTTTTTT
J: TRBJ2-1; V: TRBV5-1; length: 15; D: -; size: many; CDR3: CASSPTVSLAGEQFF; DNA: TGCGCCAGCAGCCCTACTGTATCACTAGCAGGTGAGCAGTTCTTC
J: TRBJ1-2; V: TRBV7-9; length: 13; D: -; size: many; CDR3: CASSPAGQPGYTF; DNA: TGTGCCAGCAGCCCCGCCGGACAGCCCGGCTACACCTTC
J: TRBJ2-5; V: TRBV10-1; length: 14; D: -; size: -; CDR3: CASSEGGVGETQYF; DNA: TGCGCCAGCAGTGAAGGAGGGGTCGGGGAGACCCAGTACTTC
J: TRBJ1-1; V: TRBV6-1; length: 12; D: -; size: many; CDR3: CASSAENTEAFF; DNA: TGTGCCAGCAGTGCAGAAAACACTGAAGCTTTCTTT
J: TRBJ1-2; V: TRBV28; length: 13; D: TRBD1; size: few; CDR3: CASSNDRGDGYTF; DNA: TGTGCCAGCAGTAACGACAGGGGTGATGGCTACACCTTC
J: TRBJ2-1; V: TRBV4-1; length: 16; D: -; size: many; CDR3: CASSQEIGGVYNEQFF; DNA: TGCGCCAGCAGCCAAGAAATAGGCGGGGTCTACAATGAGCAGTTCTTC
J: TRBJ2-7; V: TRBV7-9; length: 15; D: -; size: -; CDR3: CASSLAEDSLYEQYF; DNA: TGTGCCAGCAGCTTAGCGGAGGACAGCCTCTACGAGCAGTACTTC
J: TRBJ1-6; V: TRBV5-6; length: 14; D: -; size: -; CDR3: CASSLGQIDSPLHF; DNA: TGTGCCAGCAGCTTGGGGCAGATCGATTCACCCCTCCACTTT
J: TRBJ2-5; V: TRBV28; length: 13; D: -; size: many; CDR3: CASKGTAKETQYF; DNA: TGTGCCAGCAAAGGGACGGCTAAAGAGACCCAGTACTTC
J: TRBJ2-1; V: TRBV7-8; length: 16; D: -; size: many; CDR3: CASSLASRAINNEQFF; DNA: TGTGCCAGCAGCTTAGCGTCGCGGGCGATAAACAATGAGCAGTTCTTC
J: TRBJ2-5; V: TRBV2; length: 13; D: -; size: -; CDR3: CASQWGQRETQYF; DNA: TGTGCCAGCCAATGGGGGCAGCGGGAGACCCAGTACTTC
J: TRBJ2-2; V: TRBV7-2; length: 17; D: -; size: -; CDR3: CASSLGSGQVVHGELFF; DNA: TGTGCCAGCAGCTTAGGTTCAGGGCAGGTCGTTCACGGGGAGCTGTTTTTT
J: TRBJ2-7; V: TRBV20-1; length: 13; D: -; size: -; CDR3: CSARVPGRDEQYF; DNA: TGCAGTGCTAGAGTACCGGGCAGAGACGAGCAGTACTTC
J: TRBJ2-5; V: TRBV6-6; length: 14; D: TRBD2; size: -; CDR3: CASARGGDRQTQYF; DNA: TGTGCCAGTGCCCGGGGGGGAGATAGACAGACCCAGTACTTC
J: TRBJ2-1; V: TRBV7-6; length: 14; D: -; size: few; CDR3: CASSPLTAGNEQFF; DNA: TGTGCCAGCAGCCCCTTGACGGCGGGGAATGAGCAGTTCTTC
J: TRBJ1-1; V: TRBV5-4; length: 15; D: -; size: -; CDR3: CASSLEWPGNTEAFF; DNA: TGTGCCAGCAGCTTGGAATGGCCGGGGAACACTGAAGCTTTCTTT